The clone carrying this T cell receptor beta chain was counted many times. What it binds is not known. This specimen comes from a study of CD8+CD57+ T cells in acquired aplastic anemia. About the study: Quantities of DNA derived from sorted CD4+ and CD8+ cells averaged approximately 3.3 ug.

The template used for profiling TCR beta VDJ and CDR3 was genomic DNA. One entry per CDR3 protein results from TCRdb running MiXCR on the reads. Altogether over 150,000 distinct CDR3 sequences are present, roughly half being singletons, with the ten largest covering about 17%. With 6 bases clipped from V and 4 bases from J, the junction kept 2 bases outside the gene matches. CDR3 length: 12 residues. The germline gives CDR1 MDHEN, CDR2 SYDVKM. Overall study results and limits: Patients shared twenty-nine CD8+ CDR3 sequences with controls. Significant differences in CD8+ Simpson's diversity were not observed between patients and controls.

The rearrangement links TRBV28 to TRBJ1-2; TRBD1 agrees at 7 bases. The sequence derives from a human donor in good health, serving as a control. Sequences were obtained from sorted CD4+, CD8+, or CD8+CD57+ T cells (not recorded which) from PBMCs. The CDR3 protein is CASSRDSYGYTF. The DNA of the CDR3 is TGTGCCAGCAGCAGGGACAGCTATGGCTACACCTTC.